The clone carrying this T cell receptor (beta chain) was recorded a few times. The sample originates from a study of beta chain features in type 1 diabetes. The CDR3 totals 14 residues. CDR1 and CDR2 from the germline V gene are WSHSY and SAAADI. V dropped 3 bases and J dropped 0 bases, with 8 bases sitting between them. cDNA synthesis used the whole RNA isolate, giving expressed TCRB sequences. The table came from immunoSEQ multiplex PCR; TCRdb's copy has only in-frame clones and leaves some out. Here the sample spans around 240,000 clones, 9.6% being singletons. Specimen: naive CD4+ T cells from blood. This sequence joins TRBV10-2 and TRBJ1-1; D is unclear. This receptor was taken from a woman in her late teens or twenties in good health. In nucleotides, the CDR3 is TGCGCCAGCAGTGATACAGCCATGAACACTGAAGCTTTCTTT. This codes for CASSDTAMNTEAFF.